This TCR beta chain was sequenced during a study of cytomegalovirus exposure and HLA in healthy donors. PCR used 60 Vbeta primers and 13 Jbeta primers. Assay used: immunoSEQ multiplex PCR; TCRdb lists only in-frame clones, some missing. The sample holds 150,000 to 200,000 clones, around 76% seen once. Overall study findings and caveats: Segments of the TCR beta V type were, in most cases, productive about 87% or about 30% of the time in an earlier analysis. Investigators reported 150 to 200 TCR beta chains as tied to cytomegalovirus. Three chains linked to CMV were shown in vitro to be specific for CMV antigens. The sole available immune exposure information was CMV serostatus.

V lost 3 bases to trimming and J lost 6 bases, with 17 bases between them. The CDR3 contains 14 residues. Germline CDR1 is SQVTM and CDR2 is ANQGSEA. Concerning this clone itself: Its antigen is currently unknown.

Sequenced: PBMCs. This clonotype originated in a man aged 30-40 years in good health and CMV-seronegative. V and J are TRBV29-1 and TRBJ1-1; a possible D gene is TRBD1 (6 bases). CDR3 amino acids: CSVEVTGLSAEAFF. CDR3 DNA sequence: TGCAGCGTTGAGGTTACAGGGTTGAGCGCTGAAGCTTTCTTT.